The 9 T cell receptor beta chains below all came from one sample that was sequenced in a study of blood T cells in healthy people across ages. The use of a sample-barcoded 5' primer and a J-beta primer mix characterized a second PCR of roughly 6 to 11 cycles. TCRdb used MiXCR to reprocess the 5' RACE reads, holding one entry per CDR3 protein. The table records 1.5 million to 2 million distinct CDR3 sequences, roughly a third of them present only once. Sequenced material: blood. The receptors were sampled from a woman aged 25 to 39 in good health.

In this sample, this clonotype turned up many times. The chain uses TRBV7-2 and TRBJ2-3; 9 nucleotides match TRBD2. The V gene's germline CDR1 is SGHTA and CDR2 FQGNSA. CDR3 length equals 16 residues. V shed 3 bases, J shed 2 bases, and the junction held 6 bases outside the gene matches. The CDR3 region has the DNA TGTGCCAGCAGCTTTCGACTAGCGGAGCCCACAGATACGCAGTATTTT. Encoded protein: CASSFRLAEPTDTQYF. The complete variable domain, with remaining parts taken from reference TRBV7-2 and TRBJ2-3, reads GAGVSQSPSNKVTEKGKDVELRCDPISGHTALYWYRQSLGQGLEFLIYFQGNSAPDKSGLPSDRFSAERTGGSVSTLTIQRTQQEDSAVYLCASSFRLAEPTDTQYFGPGTRLTVL.

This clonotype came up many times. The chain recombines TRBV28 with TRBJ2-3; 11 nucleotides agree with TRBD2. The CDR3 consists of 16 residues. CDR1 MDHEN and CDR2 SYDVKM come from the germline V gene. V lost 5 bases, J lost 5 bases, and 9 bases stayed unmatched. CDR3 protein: CASSPPGLAARDTQYF. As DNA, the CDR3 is TGTGCCAGCAGTCCGCCGGGACTAGCGGCGAGAGATACGCAGTATTTT.

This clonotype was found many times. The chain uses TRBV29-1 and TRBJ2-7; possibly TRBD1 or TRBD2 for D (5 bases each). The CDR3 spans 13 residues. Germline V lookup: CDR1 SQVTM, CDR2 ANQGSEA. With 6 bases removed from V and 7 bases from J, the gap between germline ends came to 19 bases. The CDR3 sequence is CSVAGTPSREQYF. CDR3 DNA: TGCAGCGTGGCCGGGACCCCCTCTCGGGAGCAGTACTTC.

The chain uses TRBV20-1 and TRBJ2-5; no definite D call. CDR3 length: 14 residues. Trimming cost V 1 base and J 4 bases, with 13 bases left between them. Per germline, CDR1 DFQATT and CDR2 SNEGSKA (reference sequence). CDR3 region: CSARGTDKSETQYF. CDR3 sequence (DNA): TGCAGTGCTAGAGGGACCGATAAATCAGAGACCCAGTACTTC.

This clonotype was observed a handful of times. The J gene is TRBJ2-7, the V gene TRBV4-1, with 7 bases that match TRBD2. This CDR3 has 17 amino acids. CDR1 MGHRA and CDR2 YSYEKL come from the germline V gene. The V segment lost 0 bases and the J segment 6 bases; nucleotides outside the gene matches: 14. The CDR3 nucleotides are TGCGCCAGCAGCCAAGAAGGGATGAACGCGGGAGCATCCGAGCAGTACTTC. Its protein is CASSQEGMNAGASEQYF.

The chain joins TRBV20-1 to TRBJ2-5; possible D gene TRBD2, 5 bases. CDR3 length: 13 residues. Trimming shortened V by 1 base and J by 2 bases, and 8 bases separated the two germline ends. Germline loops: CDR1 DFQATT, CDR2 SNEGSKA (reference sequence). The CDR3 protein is CSARGGKQETQYF. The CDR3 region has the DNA TGCAGTGCTAGAGGAGGGAAGCAAGAGACCCAGTACTTC.

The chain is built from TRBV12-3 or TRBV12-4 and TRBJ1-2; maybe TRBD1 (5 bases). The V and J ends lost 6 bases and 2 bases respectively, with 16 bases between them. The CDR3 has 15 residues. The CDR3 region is CASSGAAGNNYGYTF. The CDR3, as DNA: TGTGCCAGCAGCGGGGCGGCAGGGAACAACTATGGCTACACCTTC.

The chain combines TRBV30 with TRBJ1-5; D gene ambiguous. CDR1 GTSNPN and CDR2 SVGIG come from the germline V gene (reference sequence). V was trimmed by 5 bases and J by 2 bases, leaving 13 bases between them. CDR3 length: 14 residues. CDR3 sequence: CAWSHVRGNQPQHF. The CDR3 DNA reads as TGTGCCTGGTCACACGTGAGGGGCAATCAGCCCCAGCATTTT.

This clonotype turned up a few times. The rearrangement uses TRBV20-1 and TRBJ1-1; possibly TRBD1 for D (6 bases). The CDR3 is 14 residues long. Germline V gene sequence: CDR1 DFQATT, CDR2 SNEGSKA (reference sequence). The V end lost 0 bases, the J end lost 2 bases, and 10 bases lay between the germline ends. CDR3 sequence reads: CSARDGGPNTEAFF. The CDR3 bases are TGCAGTGCTAGAGATGGGGGGCCAAACACTGAAGCTTTCTTT.